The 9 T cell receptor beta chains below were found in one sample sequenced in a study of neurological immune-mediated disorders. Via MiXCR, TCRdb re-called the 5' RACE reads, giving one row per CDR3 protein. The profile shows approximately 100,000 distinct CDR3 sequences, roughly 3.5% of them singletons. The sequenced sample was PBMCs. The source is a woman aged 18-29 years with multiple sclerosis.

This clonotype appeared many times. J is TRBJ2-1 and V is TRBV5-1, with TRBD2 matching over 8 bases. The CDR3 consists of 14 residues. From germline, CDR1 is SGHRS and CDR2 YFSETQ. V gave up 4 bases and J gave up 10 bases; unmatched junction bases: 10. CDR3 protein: CASSPKDLAGEQFF. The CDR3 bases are TGCGCCAGCAGCCCGAAAGACCTAGCGGGCGAGCAGTTCTTC.

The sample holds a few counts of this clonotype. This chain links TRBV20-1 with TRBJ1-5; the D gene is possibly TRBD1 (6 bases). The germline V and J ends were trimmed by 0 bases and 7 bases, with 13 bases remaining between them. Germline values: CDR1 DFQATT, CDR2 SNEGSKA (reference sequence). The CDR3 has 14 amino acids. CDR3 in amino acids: CSARDPGATQPQHF. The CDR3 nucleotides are TGCAGTGCTAGAGATCCAGGGGCGACGCAGCCCCAGCATTTT.

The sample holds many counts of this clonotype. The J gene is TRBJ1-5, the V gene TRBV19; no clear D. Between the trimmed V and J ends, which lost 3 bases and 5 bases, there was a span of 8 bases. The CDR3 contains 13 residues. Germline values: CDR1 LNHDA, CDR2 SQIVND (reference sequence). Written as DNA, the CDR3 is TGTGCCAGTAGTATCGGTTCGGATCAGCCCCAGCATTTT. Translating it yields CASSIGSDQPQHF. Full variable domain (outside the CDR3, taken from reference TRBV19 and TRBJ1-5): DGGITQSPKYLFRKEGQNVTLSCEQNLNHDAMYWYRQDPGQGLRLIYYSQIVNDFQKGDIAEGYSVSREKKESFPLTVTSAQKNPTAFYLCASSIGSDQPQHFGDGTRLSIL.

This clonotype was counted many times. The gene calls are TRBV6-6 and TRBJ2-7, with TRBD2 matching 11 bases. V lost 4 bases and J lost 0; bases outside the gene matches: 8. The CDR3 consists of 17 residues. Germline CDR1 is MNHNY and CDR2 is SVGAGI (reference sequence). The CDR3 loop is CASSSGLAAFDSYEQYF. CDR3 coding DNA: TGTGCCAGCAGTTCGGGACTAGCGGCGTTTGACTCCTACGAGCAGTACTTC.

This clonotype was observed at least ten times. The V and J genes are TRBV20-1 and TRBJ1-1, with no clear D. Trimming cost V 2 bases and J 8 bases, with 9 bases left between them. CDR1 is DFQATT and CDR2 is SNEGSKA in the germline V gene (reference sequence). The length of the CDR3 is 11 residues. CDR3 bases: TGCAGTGCTAGACAGCAGGTAGAAGCTTTCTTT. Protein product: CSARQQVEAFF.

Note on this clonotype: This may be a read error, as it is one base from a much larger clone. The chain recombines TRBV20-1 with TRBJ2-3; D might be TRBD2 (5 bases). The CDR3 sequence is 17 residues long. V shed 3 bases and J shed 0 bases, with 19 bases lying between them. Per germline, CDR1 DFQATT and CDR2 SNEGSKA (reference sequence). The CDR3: CSASLVVEGTSTDTQYF. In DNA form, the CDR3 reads TGCAGTGCTAGTTTGGTCGTCGAGGGAACGAGCACAGATACGCAGTATTTT.

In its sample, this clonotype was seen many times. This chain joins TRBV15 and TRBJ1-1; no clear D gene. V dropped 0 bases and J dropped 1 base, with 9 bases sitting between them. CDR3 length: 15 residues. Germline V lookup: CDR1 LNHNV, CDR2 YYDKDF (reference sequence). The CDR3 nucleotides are TGTGCCACCAGCAGAGATCAGGCAGCGAACACTGAAGCTTTCTTT. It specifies CATSRDQAANTEAFF.

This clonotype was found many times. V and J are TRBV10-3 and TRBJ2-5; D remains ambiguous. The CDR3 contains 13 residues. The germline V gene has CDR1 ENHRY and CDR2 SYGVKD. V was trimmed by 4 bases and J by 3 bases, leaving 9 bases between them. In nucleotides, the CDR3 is TGTGCCATCAGTGCGCTCGAAGAAGAGACCCAGTACTTC. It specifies CAISALEEETQYF.

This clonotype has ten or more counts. This chain's CDR3 is CASNDPGDQEKLFF. CDR3 nucleotide sequence: TGTGCCAGCAACGATCCGGGGGATCAGGAAAAACTGTTTTTT. The gene calls are TRBV5-5 and TRBJ1-4, with D perhaps TRBD1 (5 bases). The CDR3 is made up of 14 amino acids. Germline V gene data show CDR1 as SGHKS and CDR2 as YYEKEE (reference sequence). Trimming left V 6 bases short and J 8 bases short, with 17 bases between.